The rows below give T cell receptor beta chains drawn from one sample of a study of PD-1 blockade in classical Hodgkin lymphoma. Assay used: immunoSEQ multiplex PCR; TCRdb lists only in-frame clones, some missing. The table includes tens of thousands of clones, roughly 70% detected once. The starting material was peripheral blood mononuclear cells (PBMCs), obtained before the second cycle of nivolumab. The receptors come from a human donor with classical Hodgkin lymphoma. Each CDR3 is given without its conserved first and last residue.

j_call v_call cdr3_aa
TRBJ2-3 TRBV7-9 ASATGQGRSDTQY
TRBJ1-1 TRBV10-3 AISGWNTEAF
TRBJ2-5 TRBV9 ASSNSLETQY
TRBJ2-5 TRBV29-1 SAPTRGETQY
TRBJ1-1 TRBV4-1 ASSQDGIAF
TRBJ1-2 TRBV6-5 ASSYIWGYGYT
TRBJ2-1 TRBV4-1 ASSQVDMGFSYNEQF
TRBJ2-1 TRBV19 ASSISATDYNEQF
TRBJ1-2 TRBV4-1 ASSPSGPEDYGYT
TRBJ2-5 TRBV7-9 ASSLIGGVSETQY
TRBJ2-1 TRBV30 AWDRPGGAISYNEQF
TRBJ1-1 TRBV19 ASSFGGGPNTEAF
TRBJ2-5 TRBV6-6 ASSYSGGGQETQY
TRBJ1-2 TRBV19 ASSIGVPPDQGYYGYT
TRBJ2-1 TRBV7-9 ASSPSLQRDEQF
TRBJ1-6 TRBV28 ASRPPGQNSPLH
TRBJ2-3 TRBV5-6 ASSFGGKGRTDTQY
TRBJ2-7 TRBV6-5 ASRYNRDRDEQY
TRBJ1-1 TRBV4-1 ASSQTDRGGAEAF
TRBJ1-2 TRBV19 ASSSGGANYGYT
TRBJ2-3 TRBV5-4 ASSAPGQLIPTDTQY
TRBJ2-3 TRBV27 ASSSRQGTDTQY
TRBJ2-4 TRBV11-2 ASSHETSGGALAKNIQY
TRBJ1-2 TRBV6-5 ASSYSPTYGGYT
TRBJ1-1 TRBV4-2 ASSQESGLGSEAF
TRBJ1-6 TRBV7-9 ASSLTGRNSPLH
TRBJ2-3 TRBV19 ASTPRRSGGAGSDTQY
TRBJ2-1 TRBV4-2 ASSQEAGGYNEQF
TRBJ1-1 TRBV5-6 ASSWVGNTEAF
TRBJ2-2 TRBV28 ASSLSQAGELF
TRBJ1-5 TRBV28 ASRTTGERQPQH
TRBJ2-1 TRBV10-3 ATGTSGDGDEQF
TRBJ1-2 TRBV4-1 ASSQDDRGGYT
TRBJ2-1 TRBV4-1 ASSQVQGGQEQF
TRBJ2-3 TRBV20-1 SARGTDTQY
TRBJ2-3 TRBV2 ASRDYWGTDTQY
TRBJ2-1 TRBV2 ASSEELGGEQF